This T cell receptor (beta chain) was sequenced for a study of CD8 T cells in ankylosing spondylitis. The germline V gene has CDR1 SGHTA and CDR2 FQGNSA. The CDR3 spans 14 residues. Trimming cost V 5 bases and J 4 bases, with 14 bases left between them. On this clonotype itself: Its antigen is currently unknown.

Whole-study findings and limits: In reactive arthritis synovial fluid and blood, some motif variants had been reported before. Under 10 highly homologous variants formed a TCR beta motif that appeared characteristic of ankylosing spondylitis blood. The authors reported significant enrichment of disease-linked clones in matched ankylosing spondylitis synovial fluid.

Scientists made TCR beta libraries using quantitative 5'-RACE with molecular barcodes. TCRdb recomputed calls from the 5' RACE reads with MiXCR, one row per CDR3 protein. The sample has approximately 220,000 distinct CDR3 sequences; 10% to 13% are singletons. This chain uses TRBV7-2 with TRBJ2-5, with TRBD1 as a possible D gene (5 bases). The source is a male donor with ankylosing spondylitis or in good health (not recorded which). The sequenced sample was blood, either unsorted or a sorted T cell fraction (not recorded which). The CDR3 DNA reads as TGTGCCAGCAGCCCGATGCGTGGGGCAGAGACCCAGTACTTC. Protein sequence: CASSPMRGAETQYF.